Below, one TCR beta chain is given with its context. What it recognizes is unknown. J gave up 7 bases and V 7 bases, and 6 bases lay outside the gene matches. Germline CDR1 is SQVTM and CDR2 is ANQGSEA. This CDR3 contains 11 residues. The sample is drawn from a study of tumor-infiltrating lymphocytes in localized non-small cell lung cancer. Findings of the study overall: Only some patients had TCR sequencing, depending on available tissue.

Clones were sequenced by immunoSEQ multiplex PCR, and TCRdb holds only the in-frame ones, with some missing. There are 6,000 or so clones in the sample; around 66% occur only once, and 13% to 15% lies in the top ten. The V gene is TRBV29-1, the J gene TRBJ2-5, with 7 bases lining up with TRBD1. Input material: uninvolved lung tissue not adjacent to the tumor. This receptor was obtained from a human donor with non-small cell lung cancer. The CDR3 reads CSADRAGTQYF. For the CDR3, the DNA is TGCAGCGCTGACAGGGCCGGGACCCAGTACTTC.